This TCR beta chain was recorded in a study of graft-versus-host responses after intestinal transplantation. About the research overall: Multivisceral, liver-intestinal, or isolated intestinal grafts went to recipients. Study-level points and caveats: Investigators detected GvH clones in recipient marrow, with some emerging earlier in ileum or blood.

About this clone itself: Its matching antigen is unknown.

The CDR3 has 13 residues. The V end lost 2 bases, the J end lost 5 bases, and 7 bases lay between the germline ends. Germline loops: CDR1 MNHEY, CDR2 SMNVEV (reference sequence). Assay: immunoSEQ multiplex PCR; the TCRdb copy retains only in-frame clones and omits some. The table records roughly 25,000 clones, just over 90% of them present only once. This TCR came from a human patient who received an intestinal transplant, so some T cells may come from the graft donor. V is TRBV27 and J is TRBJ2-1; D remains unclear. Sequencing was performed on PBMCs, taken 18 days after transplant. The CDR3 is CASSLVQDNEQFF. CDR3 nucleotides: TGTGCCAGCAGTTTAGTTCAGGACAATGAGCAGTTCTTC.